Reported below is one T cell receptor (beta chain). Its antigen specificity is not known. Base qualities are missing; no much larger clone stands one base away. This specimen belongs to a study of blood T cell repertoires in COVID-19 (dated by TCRdb to the early 2020s). For the study in its entirety: Samples from collaborators originated in the United States, Italy and Spain and spanned both the acute and convalescent phases of COVID-19. The material from the prospective study consisted of cDNA or gDNA derived from T cells, B-cell-depleted T cells, or PBMCs. Subjects who had been exposed to COVID-19, were actively infected with it, or had recovered from it provided the deeply sampled blood TCRbeta repertoires that made up the dataset. The repertoires were released in a freely available public database meant as a resource for research on the immune response to SARS-CoV-2. The samples were drawn from two sources: the first 160 participants of the ongoing ImmuneRACE study, and 950 to 1,500 subjects contributed by 6 global collaborators. Nearly every sample came with metadata listing a de-identified subject ID, COVID-19 status, age in years and sex. Where available, HLA class I and class II types were taken from metadata supplied by the sample provider and were not determined by assay-based typing.

TCRbeta CDR3 regions were amplified from genomic DNA by means of the immunoSEQ Assay, a bias-controlled multiplex PCR. The authors' pipeline ran thus. The number of nucleated cells in each sample was estimated from the amplification of reference gene primers within the assay. To quantify the absolute abundance of each unique TCRbeta CDR3 rearrangement, sequence reads were collapsed and filtered. For each sample, productive Simpson clonality was calculated as the square root of Simpson's diversity index over productive rearrangements. TCRdb stores this immuneACCESS table with in-frame sequences only. Part of the clones is absent; in the studies checked, under half of the shortfall reflects unresolved V genes, and no reason is known for the rest. D and trimming were read from the DNA, whereas the V and J calls and clone size are those reported in that table. This sample comprises a few hundred thousand clones, more than 80% of them detected only once. Around 3% of the sample is in the top ten clones.

A distance of 17 bases separates the germline ends of V and J, which lose 3 bases and 14 bases respectively. From the cysteine up to the phenylalanine, the CDR3 has a length of 14 residues. Solely the CDR3 DNA is kept, with 42 bases framed from the first base. CDR1 is given as LGHDT and CDR2 as YNNKEL, both from the germline V gene (reference sequence). What the research found in general, with its limitations: The amount of clinical and demographic metadata varied by source and participant and was provided uncurated.

Collaborating institutions collected whole blood in K2EDTA tubes following their own protocols. For TCRbeta analysis, collaborator samples were shipped as frozen whole blood, as isolated PBMCs, or as DNA extracted from either sample type. What was sequenced was peripheral blood. This TCR was recovered from a woman aged 25 to 39 with active or convalescent COVID-19. The chain uses TRBV3-1 (or the pseudogene TRBV3-2) and TRBJ1-6; TRBD1 is possibly the D segment (6 matching bases). The DNA reads TGTGCCAGCAGCCAGACAGGAGTTGTGTCGACCCTCCACTTT. Its coded protein is CASSQTGVVSTLHF.